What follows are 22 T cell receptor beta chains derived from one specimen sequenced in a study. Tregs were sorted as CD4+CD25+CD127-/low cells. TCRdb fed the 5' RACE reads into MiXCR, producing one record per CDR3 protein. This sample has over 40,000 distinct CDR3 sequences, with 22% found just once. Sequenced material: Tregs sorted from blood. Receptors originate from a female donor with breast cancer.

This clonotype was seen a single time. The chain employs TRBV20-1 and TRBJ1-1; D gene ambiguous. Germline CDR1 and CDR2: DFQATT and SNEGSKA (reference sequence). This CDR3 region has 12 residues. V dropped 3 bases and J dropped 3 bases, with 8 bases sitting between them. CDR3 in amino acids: CSASSWDTEAFF. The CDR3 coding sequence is TGCAGTGCTAGTTCGTGGGACACTGAAGCTTTCTTT.

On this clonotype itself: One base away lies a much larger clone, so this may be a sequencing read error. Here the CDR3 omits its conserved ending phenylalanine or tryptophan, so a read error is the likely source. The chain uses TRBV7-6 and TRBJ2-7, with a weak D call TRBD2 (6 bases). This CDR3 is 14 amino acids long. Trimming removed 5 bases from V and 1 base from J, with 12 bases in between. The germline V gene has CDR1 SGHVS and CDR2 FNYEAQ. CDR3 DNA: TGTGCCAGCAGCCCCCGGGGGACGTCCTACGAGCAGTACCTC. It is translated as CASSPRGTSYEQYL.

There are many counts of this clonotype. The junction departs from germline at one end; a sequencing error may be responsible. CDR3 amino acids: CASSSKPALSNF. The CDR3 bases are TGTGCCAGCAGCTCTAAACCGGCCCTAAGTAACTTC. The rearrangement links TRBV7-3 to TRBJ2-5, with D uncertain. CDR3 length: 12 amino acids. The germline CDR1 and CDR2 sequences are SGHTA and FQGTGA.

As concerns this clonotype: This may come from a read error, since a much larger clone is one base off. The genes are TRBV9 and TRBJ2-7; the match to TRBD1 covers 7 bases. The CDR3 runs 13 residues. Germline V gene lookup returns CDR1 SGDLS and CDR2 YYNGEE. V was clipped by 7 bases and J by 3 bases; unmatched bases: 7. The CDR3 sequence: CASGDDRDYEQYF. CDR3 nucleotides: TGTGCCAGCGGCGACGACAGGGACTACGAGCAGTACTTC.

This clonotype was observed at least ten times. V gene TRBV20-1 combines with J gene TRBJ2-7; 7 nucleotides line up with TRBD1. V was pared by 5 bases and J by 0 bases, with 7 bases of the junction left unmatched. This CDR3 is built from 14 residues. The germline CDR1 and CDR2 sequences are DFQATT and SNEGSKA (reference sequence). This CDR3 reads CSAHRDSNSYEQYF. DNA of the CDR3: TGCAGTGCTCACCGGGACAGTAACTCCTACGAGCAGTACTTC.

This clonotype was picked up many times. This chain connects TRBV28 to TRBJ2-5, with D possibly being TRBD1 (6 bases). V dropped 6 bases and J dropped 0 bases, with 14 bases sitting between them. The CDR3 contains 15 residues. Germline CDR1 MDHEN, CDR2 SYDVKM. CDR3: CASSPLTGNQETQYF. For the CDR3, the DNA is TGTGCCAGCAGCCCTCTGACAGGAAACCAAGAGACCCAGTACTTC. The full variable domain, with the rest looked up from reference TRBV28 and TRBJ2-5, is DVKVTQSSRYLVKRTGEKVFLECVQDMDHENMFWYRQDPGLGLRLIYFSYDVKMKEKGDIPEGYSVSREKKERFSLILESASTNQTSMYLCASSPLTGNQETQYFGPGTRLLVL.

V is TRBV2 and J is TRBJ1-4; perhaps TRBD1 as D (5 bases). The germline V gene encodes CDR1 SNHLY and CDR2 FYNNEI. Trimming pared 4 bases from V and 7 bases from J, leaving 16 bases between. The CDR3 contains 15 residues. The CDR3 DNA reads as TGTGCCAGCAGTGGTCGACAGACGGTGGGTGAAAAACTGTTTTTT. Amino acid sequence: CASSGRQTVGEKLFF.

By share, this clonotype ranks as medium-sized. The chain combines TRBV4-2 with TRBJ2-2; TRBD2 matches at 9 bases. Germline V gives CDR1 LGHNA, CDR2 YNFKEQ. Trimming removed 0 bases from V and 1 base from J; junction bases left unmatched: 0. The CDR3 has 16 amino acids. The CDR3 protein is CASSQEAGGNTGELFF. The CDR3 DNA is TGTGCCAGCAGCCAAGAAGCGGGAGGGAACACCGGGGAGCTGTTTTTT.

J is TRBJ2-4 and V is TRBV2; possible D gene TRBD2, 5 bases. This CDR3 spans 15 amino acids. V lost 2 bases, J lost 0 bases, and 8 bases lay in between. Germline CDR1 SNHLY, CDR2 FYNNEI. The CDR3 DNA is TGTGCCAGCAGTGAAAGGGAGTTAGCCAAAAACATTCAGTACTTC. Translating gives CASSERELAKNIQYF.

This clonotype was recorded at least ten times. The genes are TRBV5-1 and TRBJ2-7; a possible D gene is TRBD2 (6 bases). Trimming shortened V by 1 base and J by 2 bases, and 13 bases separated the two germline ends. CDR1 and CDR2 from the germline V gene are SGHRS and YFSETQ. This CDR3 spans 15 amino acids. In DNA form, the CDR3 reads TGCGCCAGCAGCTTGTTATGGAGGGGCGCCTACGAGCAGTACTTC. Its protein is CASSLLWRGAYEQYF.

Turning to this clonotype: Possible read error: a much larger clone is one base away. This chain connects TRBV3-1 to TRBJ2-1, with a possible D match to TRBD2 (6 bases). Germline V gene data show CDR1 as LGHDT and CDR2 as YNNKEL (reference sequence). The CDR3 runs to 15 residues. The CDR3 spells CASSQRGGIYSEQFF. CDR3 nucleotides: TGTGCCAGCAGCCAACGGGGAGGTATATACAGTGAGCAGTTCTTC.

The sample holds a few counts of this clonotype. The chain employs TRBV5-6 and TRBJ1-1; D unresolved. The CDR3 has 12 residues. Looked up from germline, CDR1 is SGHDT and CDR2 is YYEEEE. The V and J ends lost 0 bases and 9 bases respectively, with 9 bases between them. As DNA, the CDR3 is TGTGCCAGCAGCTTGGGGGTTCTTCAAGCTTTCTTT. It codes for CASSLGVLQAFF.

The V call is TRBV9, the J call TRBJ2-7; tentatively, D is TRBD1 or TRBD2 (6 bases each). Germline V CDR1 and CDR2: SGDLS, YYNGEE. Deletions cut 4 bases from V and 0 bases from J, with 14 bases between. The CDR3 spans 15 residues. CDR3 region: CASSQPGASSYEQYF. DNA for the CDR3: TGTGCCAGCAGCCAACCGGGGGCCAGCTCCTACGAGCAGTACTTC.

In nucleotides, the CDR3 is TGTGCCAGCAGCTTATCTAGCGGGAGGGCCGATACGCAGTATTTT. Translated, it gives CASSLSSGRADTQYF. This chain joins TRBV7-3 and TRBJ2-3; 12 positions match TRBD2. Germline trimming cut 2 bases from V and 6 bases from J; bases unmatched to any gene: 3. There are 15 residues in the CDR3. Germline CDR1 SGHTA, CDR2 FQGTGA.

This CDR3 reads CAISVRGEDTQYF. For the CDR3, the DNA is TGTGCCATCAGCGTACGGGGGGAAGATACGCAGTATTTT. This rearrangement joins TRBV10-3 to TRBJ2-3, with 7 bases aligning to TRBD2. Germline loops: CDR1 ENHRY, CDR2 SYGVKD. CDR3 size: 13 residues. Germline trimming cut 6 bases from V and 5 bases from J; bases unmatched to any gene: 5.

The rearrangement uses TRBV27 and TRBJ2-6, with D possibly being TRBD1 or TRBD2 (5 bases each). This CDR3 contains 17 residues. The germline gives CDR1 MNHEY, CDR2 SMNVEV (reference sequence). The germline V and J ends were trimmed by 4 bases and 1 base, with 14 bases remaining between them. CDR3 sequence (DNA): TGTGCCAGCAGTTCCGGGGCAGGACTTTCTGGGGCCAACGTCCTGACTTTC. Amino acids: CASSSGAGLSGANVLTF.

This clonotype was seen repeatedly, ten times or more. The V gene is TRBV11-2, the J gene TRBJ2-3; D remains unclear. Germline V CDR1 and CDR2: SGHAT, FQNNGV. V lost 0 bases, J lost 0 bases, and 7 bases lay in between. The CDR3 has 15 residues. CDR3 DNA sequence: TGTGCCAGCAGCTTAGAGTGGCCAAGCACAGATACGCAGTATTTT. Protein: CASSLEWPSTDTQYF.

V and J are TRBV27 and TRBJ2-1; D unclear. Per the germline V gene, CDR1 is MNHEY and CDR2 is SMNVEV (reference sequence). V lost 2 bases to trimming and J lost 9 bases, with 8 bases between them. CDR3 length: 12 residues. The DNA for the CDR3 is TGTGCCAGCAGTTTAACTCGCAGTGAGCAGTTCTTC. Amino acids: CASSLTRSEQFF.

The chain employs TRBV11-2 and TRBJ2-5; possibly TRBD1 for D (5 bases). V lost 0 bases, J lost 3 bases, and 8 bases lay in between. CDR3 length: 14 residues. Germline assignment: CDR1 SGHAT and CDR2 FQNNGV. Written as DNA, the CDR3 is TGTGCCAGCAGCTTAGACCGACAGAAAGAGACCCAGTACTTC. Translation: CASSLDRQKETQYF.

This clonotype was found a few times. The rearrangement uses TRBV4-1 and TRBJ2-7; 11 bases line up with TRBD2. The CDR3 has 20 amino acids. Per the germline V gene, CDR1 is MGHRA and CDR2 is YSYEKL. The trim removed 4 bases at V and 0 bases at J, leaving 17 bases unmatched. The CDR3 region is CASSPRFDSGTSGGSYEQYF. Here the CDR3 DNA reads TGCGCCAGCAGCCCTCGGTTTGACAGTGGGACTAGCGGTGGCTCCTACGAGCAGTACTTC.

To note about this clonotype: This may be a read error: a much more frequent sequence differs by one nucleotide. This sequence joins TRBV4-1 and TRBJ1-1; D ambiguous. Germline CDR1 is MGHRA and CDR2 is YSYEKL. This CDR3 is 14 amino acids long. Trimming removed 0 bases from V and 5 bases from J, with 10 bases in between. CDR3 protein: CASSQEVQITEAFF. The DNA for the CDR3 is TGCGCCAGCAGCCAAGAAGTGCAGATAACTGAAGCTTTCTTT.

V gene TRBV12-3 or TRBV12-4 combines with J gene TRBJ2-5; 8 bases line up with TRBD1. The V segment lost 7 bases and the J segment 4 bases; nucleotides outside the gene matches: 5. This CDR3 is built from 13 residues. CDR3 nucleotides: TGTGCCAGCATCCTAGGACAGGGAGAGACCCAGTACTTC. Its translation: CASILGQGETQYF.